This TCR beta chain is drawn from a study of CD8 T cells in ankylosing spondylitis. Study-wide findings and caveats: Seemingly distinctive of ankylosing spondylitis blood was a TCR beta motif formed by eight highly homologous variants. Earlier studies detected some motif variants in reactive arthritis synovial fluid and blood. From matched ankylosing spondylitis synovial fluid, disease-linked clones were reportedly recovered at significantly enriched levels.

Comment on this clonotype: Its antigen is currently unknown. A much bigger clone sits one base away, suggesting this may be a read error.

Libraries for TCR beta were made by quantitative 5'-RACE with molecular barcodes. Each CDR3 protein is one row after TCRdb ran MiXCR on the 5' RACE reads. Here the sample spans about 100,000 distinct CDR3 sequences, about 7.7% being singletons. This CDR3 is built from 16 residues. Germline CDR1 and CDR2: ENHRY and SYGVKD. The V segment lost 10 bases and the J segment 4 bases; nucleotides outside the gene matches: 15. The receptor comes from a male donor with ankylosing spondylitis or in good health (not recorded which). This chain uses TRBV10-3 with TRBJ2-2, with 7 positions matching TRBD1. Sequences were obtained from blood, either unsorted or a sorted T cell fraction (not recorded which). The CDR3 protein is CATRSEGAYRTGELFF. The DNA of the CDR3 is TGTGCCACCAGGAGCGAGGGGGCGTACCGCACCGGGGAGCTGTTTTTT.